A single T cell receptor beta chain is shown here with its context. The antigen is undetermined. These data come from a study of T cells after yellow fever vaccination. Study at large: Fractions with few cells were prepared using SMART-Seq v4 Ultra Low Input.

TCRdb passed the 5' RACE reads through MiXCR, listing each CDR3 protein once. The sample lists hundreds of thousands of distinct CDR3 sequences; roughly 14% were seen once. In germline, CDR1 is SGHVS, CDR2 FQNEAQ. The CDR3 length is 15 residues. The junction had 5 bases not matched to a gene; V was cut back by 2 bases and J by 2 bases. General observations from the study: Just a small share of clonotypes turned up in the CD4 compartment as well as the CD8 compartment. When the response was secondary, it was weaker but reached its peak faster, day 5 versus 15.

This specimen consisted of PBMCs, obtained on the day of the yellow fever booster vaccination. The clonotype was recovered from a young man who received the YFV17D yellow fever vaccine. The chain is built from TRBV7-8 and TRBJ2-7; TRBD1 agrees at 8 bases. The CDR3 region is CASSLTGTGAYEQYF. In nucleotides, the CDR3 is TGTGCCAGCAGCTTAACCGGGACAGGTGCCTACGAGCAGTACTTC.